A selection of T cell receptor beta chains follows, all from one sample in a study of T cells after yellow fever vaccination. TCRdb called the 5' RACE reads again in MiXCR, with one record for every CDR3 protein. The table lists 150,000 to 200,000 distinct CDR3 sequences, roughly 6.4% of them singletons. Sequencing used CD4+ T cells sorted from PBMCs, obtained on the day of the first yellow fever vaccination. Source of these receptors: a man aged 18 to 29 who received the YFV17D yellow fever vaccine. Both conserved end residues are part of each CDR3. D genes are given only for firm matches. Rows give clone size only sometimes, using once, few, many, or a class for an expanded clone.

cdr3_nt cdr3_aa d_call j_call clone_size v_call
TGCGCCAGCAGCCCAGATCGGGACAGGGGGGACATTCAGTACTTC CASSPDRDRGDIQYF TRBD1 TRBJ2-4 many TRBV4-1
TGTGCCATTGGAGGGACAGAATCGCAGTTCTTC CAIGGTESQFF - TRBJ2-1 few TRBV10-3
TGTGCCAGCAGTTGGACATTCGAGCAGTACTTC CASSWTFEQYF - TRBJ2-7 few TRBV28
TGCGCCAGCAGCTTGAGGGCAGGGGCCCAGGATACGCAGTATTTT CASSLRAGAQDTQYF - TRBJ2-3 - TRBV5-1
TGCGCCAGCACCAAACAAATAGCTGGAATATCAGATACGCAGTATTTT CASTKQIAGISDTQYF - TRBJ2-3 many TRBV5-1
TGCGCCAGCAGCCCCGAGGGACCCAGGGGAGTTGAAGGCTACACCTTC CASSPEGPRGVEGYTF - TRBJ1-2 few TRBV4-1
TGTGCCAGCAGCTTTTGGGGCTCTGGAAACACCATATATTTT CASSFWGSGNTIYF - TRBJ1-3 many TRBV5-6
TGTGCCAGCAGCTGGCAGGGGGCCAGCACTGAAGCTTTCTTT CASSWQGASTEAFF TRBD1 TRBJ1-1 few TRBV7-2
TGTGCCAGCAGTCTGGAATTCTCCTACGAGCAGTACTTC CASSLEFSYEQYF - TRBJ2-7 many TRBV12-3/TRBV12-4
TGTGCCAGCAGCTTAGGTTCGGCAGTTCATCAGCCCCAGCATTTT CASSLGSAVHQPQHF - TRBJ1-5 many TRBV7-2
TGTGCCAGCAGTTGGGACAGGGGTCGCCAAGCTTTCTTT CASSWDRGRQAFF TRBD1 TRBJ1-1 few TRBV27
TGTGCCAGCCCCGTCAACAGGGCCCAAGAGACCCAGTACTTC CASPVNRAQETQYF - TRBJ2-5 few TRBV25-1
TGTGCCAGCAGCTCCTCGGGCGGGGGGAAGACCCAGTACTTC CASSSSGGGKTQYF TRBD2 TRBJ2-5 many TRBV5-6
TGTGCCAGCAGCCTGGGACTAGCGGGGGTGGAGACCCAGTACTTC CASSLGLAGVETQYF TRBD2 TRBJ2-5 many TRBV7-2
TGTGCCAGCAGTTTCCAACAGGGGGACGAGCAGTACTTC CASSFQQGDEQYF TRBD1 TRBJ2-7 many TRBV27
TGCAGTGCTAGAGATATCGGGCAGATTAATTCACCCCTCCACTTT CSARDIGQINSPLHF - TRBJ1-6 many TRBV20-1
TGTGCCAGCAGTTACCGAATCGGTGGGGGGAGGATAGAGACCCAGTACTTC CASSYRIGGGRIETQYF - TRBJ2-5 many TRBV6-5
TGCGCCAGCAGCCAATACCGACAGGGAAGTGGCTACACCTTC CASSQYRQGSGYTF TRBD1 TRBJ1-2 many TRBV4-3
TGTGCCAGCAGCCCTAGCGGGGGGCGGGACACAGATACGCAGTATTTT CASSPSGGRDTDTQYF TRBD2 TRBJ2-3 many TRBV5-6
TGCAGTGCTAGGCCCGACCGAAATCAGCCCCAGCATTTT CSARPDRNQPQHF - TRBJ1-5 few TRBV20-1
TGCAGTGCTAGAGGGTTCCCTTCGAACACCGGGGAGCTGTTTTTT CSARGFPSNTGELFF - TRBJ2-2 many TRBV20-1
TGTGCCACCAGCAGAGTAGGTTGGGGATCTCGGTACGAGCAGTACTTC CATSRVGWGSRYEQYF - TRBJ2-7 many TRBV15
TGTGCCAGCAGAGGGGGTGGACAGGGTCGAAATGAGCAGTTCTTC CASRGGGQGRNEQFF TRBD1 TRBJ2-1 - TRBV12-3/TRBV12-4
TGTGCCACCGGGACGTCTCTTAGAGATACGCAGTATTTT CATGTSLRDTQYF - TRBJ2-3 - TRBV28
TGCAGCGTTGGTCGGACACCGAACACTGAAGCTTTCTTT CSVGRTPNTEAFF - TRBJ1-1 many TRBV29-1
TGTGCCAGCAGGAGAGAGGGGAATTCACCCCTCCACTTT CASRREGNSPLHF - TRBJ1-6 - TRBV28
TGTGCCAGCAGCTCGGGACAGGGGGCCATCGGTGAGCAGTTCTTC CASSSGQGAIGEQFF TRBD1 TRBJ2-1 many TRBV7-2
TGTGCCAGCAGCTTACCCGACAGGCTTGGGGGTGGCTACACCTTC CASSLPDRLGGGYTF - TRBJ1-2 - TRBV7-9
TGCAGTGCTCACAGGGGGCCAGGGGACACTGAAGCTTTCTTT CSAHRGPGDTEAFF TRBD1 TRBJ1-1 many TRBV20-1
TGTGCCAGCAGCTTGGGAAGGCCTCTTACCGAGCAGTACTTC CASSLGRPLTEQYF - TRBJ2-7 - TRBV5-4
TGTGCCAGCTCACCGATGGGGGAATGGACCGGGGAGCTGTTTTTT CASSPMGEWTGELFF - TRBJ2-2 many TRBV18
TGTGCCAGCAGTTTAGCGCGACGAGATACGCAGTATTTT CASSLARRDTQYF - TRBJ2-3 - TRBV12-3/TRBV12-4
TGTGCCAGCACCCCCGACAGACCTCGGGGCTACACCTTC CASTPDRPRGYTF - TRBJ1-2 - TRBV7-2
TGTGCCAGCAGTCCCAGGGGGGGCTCCTACAATGAGCAGTTCTTC CASSPRGGSYNEQFF - TRBJ2-1 few TRBV5-5